A selection of T cell receptor beta chains follows, all from one sample in a study of T cell repertoires in cytomegalovirus infection. One entry per CDR3 protein, called by TCRdb with MiXCR from the reads. The profile shows approximately 150,000 distinct CDR3 sequences, 6.5% of them singletons. The sequencing sample was made of PBMCs. The receptor source for this set is a human donor in good health (CMV status not recorded). Some clones in this sample may be carry-over from other donors' samples. The CDR3 runs from the conserved cysteine through the conserved F or W. The order of the fields is J gene, V gene, clone size, D gene, CDR3 DNA, CDR3 protein. A D gene is named only where the DNA matches it firmly. Clone size is stated in some rows and not others, as once, few, many or a class when expanded.

TRBJ1-6	TRBV7-2	many	-	TGTGCCAGCAGCAATCTACAGAATTCACCCCTCCACTTT	CASSNLQNSPLHF
TRBJ1-4	TRBV20-1	-	-	TGCAGTGCCCCGGGGGCTGAAAAACTGTTTTTT	CSAPGAEKLFF
TRBJ1-2	TRBV7-8	many	TRBD1	TGTGCCAGCAGTCCAGGGGGTGGCTATGGCTACACCTTC	CASSPGGGYGYTF
TRBJ1-2	TRBV7-3	many	TRBD1	TGTGCCAGCAGCTTTTCCCCTATCCTTTCAACAGGGGCTAACTATGGCTACACCTTC	CASSFSPILSTGANYGYTF
TRBJ2-3	TRBV2	few	-	TGTGCCAGCAGCGCGCTCAGGGGCACAGATACGCAGTATTTT	CASSALRGTDTQYF
TRBJ2-1	TRBV7-2	many	-	TGTGCCAGCAACCACGGGGCGGGGCGACTCTACAATGAGCAGTTCTTC	CASNHGAGRLYNEQFF
TRBJ1-1	TRBV28	many	-	TGTGCCAGCAGTTTACCTTCGTCCGGAGGGAACACTGAAGCTTTCTTT	CASSLPSSGGNTEAFF
TRBJ2-3	TRBV28	many	-	TGTGCCAGCAGCTCTCTGAGACAGGCGAGCACAGATACGCAGTATTTT	CASSSLRQASTDTQYF
TRBJ2-1	TRBV7-9	few	-	TGTGCCAGCCACACGAGCGGTGAGCAGTTCTTC	CASHTSGEQFF
TRBJ2-5	TRBV12-3/TRBV12-4	many	-	TGTGCCAGCAGCTTAGAAGAGACCCAGTACTTC	CASSLEETQYF
TRBJ2-3	TRBV7-2	many	TRBD2	TGTGCCAGTAAGCGGGAGTCCACAGATACGCAGTATTTT	CASKRESTDTQYF
TRBJ1-2	TRBV3-1	few	TRBD1	TGTGCCAGCGGCCAAGGGGACAGAGACTATGGCTACACCTTC	CASGQGDRDYGYTF
TRBJ1-6	TRBV7-2	many	TRBD1	TGTGCCAGCAGCGTTGGACAGGTTCAAAATTCACCCCTCCACTTT	CASSVGQVQNSPLHF
TRBJ1-1	TRBV12-3/TRBV12-4	many	TRBD1	TGTGCCAGCAGCCCGGACAGGGTCGCTGAAGCTTTCTTT	CASSPDRVAEAFF
TRBJ1-6	TRBV5-6	many	-	TGTGCCAGCAGGTTGGAGGGAAGAAATTCACCCCTCCACTTT	CASRLEGRNSPLHF
TRBJ2-2	TRBV6-2/TRBV6-3	many	TRBD2	TGTGCCAGCAGGGCGGGACTAGCAAACACCGGGGAGCTGTTTTTT	CASRAGLANTGELFF
TRBJ1-4	TRBV28	many	-	TGTGCCAGCAGAATACAGGGACATAATGAAAAACTGTTTTTT	CASRIQGHNEKLFF
TRBJ1-5	TRBV7-6	many	-	TGTGCCAGCAGCTTAAGGGGGGCTGGGCAGCCCCAGCATTTT	CASSLRGAGQPQHF
TRBJ2-5	TRBV7-2	many	TRBD2	TGTGCCAGCAGCCGACGGACTAGCCAAGAGACCCAGTACTTC	CASSRRTSQETQYF
TRBJ1-2	TRBV7-2	-	-	TGTGCCAGCAGCTTAGATGGATCGACGGCTAGCTATGGGGGCTACACCTTC	CASSLDGSTASYGGYTF
TRBJ1-3	TRBV20-1	few	-	TGCAGTGCTAGAGAACGTGGAAACACCATATATTTT	CSARERGNTIYF
TRBJ1-2	TRBV5-1	many	-	TGCGCCAGCAGCTTGACGGACTATGGCTACACCTTC	CASSLTDYGYTF
TRBJ1-2	TRBV4-1	few	-	TGCGCCAGCAGCCAAGAAATCCGTTCGGAGGGCTACACCTTC	CASSQEIRSEGYTF
TRBJ2-3	TRBV30	-	TRBD2	TGTGCCTGGACTCGGCTAGCGGGGGTCACAGATACGCAGTATTTT	CAWTRLAGVTDTQYF
TRBJ2-3	TRBV7-3	-	-	TGTGCCAGCAGCTTCTTCGGCGGGGTGGGGACAGATACGCAGTATTTT	CASSFFGGVGTDTQYF
TRBJ2-1	TRBV7-9	many	-	TGTGCCAGCAGTTCTTGGGGCAGGGGCGATGAGCAGTTCTTC	CASSSWGRGDEQFF
TRBJ2-3	TRBV7-2	many	-	TGTGCCAGCAGCCCCCGAGTGGGGCGGGGGCGTTTAGATACGCAGTATTTT	CASSPRVGRGRLDTQYF
TRBJ2-3	TRBV7-2	many	TRBD2	TGTGCCAGCAGCTTAGCTAGCGGGGGGCCAGATACGCAGTATTTT	CASSLASGGPDTQYF
TRBJ2-1	TRBV2	few	TRBD2	TGTGCCAGCAGGGACCCGGGACTAGCGGCTTACAATGAGCAGTTCTTC	CASRDPGLAAYNEQFF
TRBJ1-2	TRBV7-2	few	-	TGTGCCAGCAGCTTACCAACAGGGATCTATGGCTACACCTTC	CASSLPTGIYGYTF
TRBJ2-3	TRBV20-1	many	-	TGCAGTGCAACCTGGGCGCGGGGGCCCCTCACAGATACGCAGTATTTT	CSATWARGPLTDTQYF
TRBJ2-3	TRBV9	-	TRBD2	TGTGCCAGCAGCGTGGGACTAGCCAAGAGCACAGATACGCAGTATTTT	CASSVGLAKSTDTQYF
TRBJ1-5	TRBV27	many	TRBD1	TGTGCCAGCAGTCGGACAGGGGACCAGCCCCAGCATTTT	CASSRTGDQPQHF
TRBJ1-4	TRBV7-2	many	TRBD1	TGTGCCAGCAGCTGGACAGGTTGGGATGAAAAACTGTTTTTT	CASSWTGWDEKLFF
TRBJ1-3	TRBV12-3/TRBV12-4	many	-	TGTGGGACGGGGGGGACTACTTCTGGAAACACCATATATTTT	CGTGGTTSGNTIYF
TRBJ1-5	TRBV6-2/TRBV6-3	few	-	TGTGCCAGCAGTTACTCGAGGACACGTGGCAATCAGCCCCAGCATTTT	CASSYSRTRGNQPQHF
TRBJ1-4	TRBV5-1	-	TRBD1	TGCGCCAGCAGCCGTACAGGGGGCGCCGTTAATGAAAAACTGTTTTTT	CASSRTGGAVNEKLFF
TRBJ1-2	TRBV7-2	many	-	TGTGCCAGCAGCTTAGTAGGGCGGGGGGGCGCTGATAACTATGGCTACACCTTC	CASSLVGRGGADNYGYTF
TRBJ1-4	TRBV28	many	TRBD1	TGTGCCAGCAGTTTTCCGGGACAGACTAATGAAAAACTGTTTTTT	CASSFPGQTNEKLFF
TRBJ2-1	TRBV7-9	many	-	TGTGCCAGCAGCGGGACGGAACGTCACAATGAGCAGTTCTTC	CASSGTERHNEQFF
TRBJ1-2	TRBV7-9	many	-	TGTGCCAGCAGCTTACGGGACATCTATGGCTACACCTTC	CASSLRDIYGYTF
TRBJ2-1	TRBV25-1	many	-	TGTGCCAGCACTCAACTCCGGGACAACTACAATGAGCAGTTCTTC	CASTQLRDNYNEQFF
TRBJ2-5	TRBV7-2	many	-	TGTGCCAGCAGCTCCGGCGCGGGTCTGAGGTACCAAGAGACCCAGTACTTC	CASSSGAGLRYQETQYF
TRBJ1-1	TRBV7-6	many	-	TGTGCCAGCAGCCCTAGGCCCTACATGAACACTGAAGCTTTCTTT	CASSPRPYMNTEAFF
TRBJ1-2	TRBV7-6	many	-	TGTGCCAGCAGCTTAGGGACGGGGACCCACGTTCCCACCAGCTATGGCTACACCTTC	CASSLGTGTHVPTSYGYTF
TRBJ2-3	TRBV7-2	many	-	TGTGCCAGCAGCTTAGACGGGACTAGCACAGATACGCAGTATTTT	CASSLDGTSTDTQYF
TRBJ2-7	TRBV20-1	few	TRBD1	TGCAGTGCTCGGGACAGCCTCTACGAGCAGTACTTC	CSARDSLYEQYF
TRBJ2-7	TRBV29-1	many	TRBD1	TGCAGCGTGGGACGGACAGGGGGGTCCTACGAGCAGTACTTC	CSVGRTGGSYEQYF
TRBJ1-2	TRBV7-9	-	-	TGTGCCAGCAGCTTAGTCCAGGGAGTCTATGGCTACACCTTC	CASSLVQGVYGYTF
TRBJ2-7	TRBV7-2	many	-	TGTGCCAGCAGCTCAACGGGGCCACACGAGCAGTACTTC	CASSSTGPHEQYF
TRBJ1-5	TRBV12-5	many	-	TGTGCTAGTGGTTCATCTTTGGGGCACAGCAATCAGCCCCAGCATTTT	CASGSSLGHSNQPQHF